The clone carrying this TCR beta chain was seen only a few times. This record comes from a study of blood T cells in healthy people across ages. Sample-barcoded 5' priming and a J-beta primer mix drove a second PCR of roughly 6 to 12 cycles. TCRdb fed the 5' RACE reads into MiXCR, producing one record per CDR3 protein. The sample includes hundreds of thousands of distinct CDR3 sequences, just under 25% of them seen just once. Donor samples were obtained from healthy Caucasian individuals from Russia, aged about 6 to 95. Germline V gene data show CDR1 as LGHDT and CDR2 as YNNKEL (reference sequence). CDR3 length equals 16 residues. This same sample was also taken into another study, of T cells of mothers and their children.

Input material: blood. The chain uses TRBV3-1 and TRBJ2-5, with TRBD1 matching 9 bases. The DNA end lines up better with TRBJ2-7; the J call may be wrong. This receptor was obtained from a boy younger than 18 in good health. This CDR3 reads CASTREAGQGSGEQYF. The CDR3, as DNA: TGTGCCAGCACCCGAGAAGCTGGACAGGGGAGCGGCGAGCAGTACTTC.